This T cell receptor (beta chain) was retrieved from a study of blood T cell repertoires in COVID-19. Across the whole study: Nucleic acid was either cDNA or gDNA, and it came from T cells, B-cell-depleted T cells, or PBMCs.

Germline assignment: CDR1 LNHDA and CDR2 SQIVND (reference sequence). This CDR3 contains 14 residues. Trimming took 5 bases from V and 2 from J; bases not matched to a gene: 3. Per the study methods: Cell counts per sample came from amplifying reference gene primers. The data were produced by immunoSEQ multiplex PCR, yet TCRdb's version contains in-frame clones alone and is incomplete. That table is the source of V, J and clone size, and D and trimming were worked out from the DNA. Of about 260,000 clones in the sample, approximately 92% were seen once. The clonotype originates from a young adult with COVID-19, enrolled during active disease. Sequenced sample: peripheral blood. The gene calls are TRBV19 and TRBJ2-7; TRBD1 matches 10 bases. CDR3 protein: CASSSGTGAYEQYF. The CDR3 nucleotides are TGTGCCAGTAGTTCGGGGACAGGGGCCTACGAGCAGTACTTC.